This T cell receptor (beta chain) was observed in a study of cytomegalovirus exposure and HLA in healthy donors. V shed 4 bases and J 3 bases; nucleotides not matched to a gene: 8. Looked up from germline, CDR1 is SGHDT and CDR2 is YYEEEE. CDR3 size: 16 residues. TCRdb's table, derived via immunoSEQ multiplex PCR, lists solely in-frame clones and lacks some. The data show 56,000 or so clones, approximately 94% seen once. The sequence was obtained from a man between 18 and 29 years old in good health and CMV-seronegative. The chain is built from TRBV5-6 and TRBJ1-4; 8 nucleotides match TRBD1. The sequencing sample was made of PBMCs. Here the CDR3 reads CASSPRQGMSNEKLFF. The CDR3 region has the DNA TGTGCCAGCAGCCCGAGACAGGGGATGTCTAATGAAAAACTGTTTTTT.